Each of the 3 T cell receptor beta chains below was sequenced from the same sample in a study of T cells in Graves' hyperthyroidism and ophthalmopathy. Amplification of TCR beta CDR3 regions used RNA as the template. First-round RT-PCR targeting the TCR CDR3 was performed with the HTBI primer set. A single record per CDR3 protein comes from TCRdb applying MiXCR to the multiplex PCR reads. The data contain about 400,000 distinct CDR3 sequences, around 14% of them singletons. Sequencing was carried out using blood. The receptors originated from a woman in her thirties with Graves' hyperthyroidism.

V and J are TRBV20-1 and TRBJ2-3; a possible D gene is TRBD2 (5 bases). Germline V CDR1 and CDR2: DFQATT, SNEGSKA (reference sequence). V was pared by 7 bases and J by 0 bases, with 11 bases between. The CDR3 totals 13 residues. DNA of the CDR3: TGCAGTGAACGGGAAGGGAGCACAGATACGCAGTATTTT. This codes for CSEREGSTDTQYF.

The J gene is TRBJ2-1, the V gene TRBV15; the D is unclear. The V end lost 5 bases, the J end lost 9 bases, and 11 bases lay between the germline ends. The CDR3 loop spans 12 amino acids. Germline values: CDR1 LNHNV, CDR2 YYDKDF (reference sequence). This chain's CDR3 is CATSGPITEQFF. In DNA, the CDR3 is TGTGCCACCAGCGGCCCCATTACTGAGCAGTTCTTC.

As concerns this clonotype: A read error is possible here, since a much larger clone lies one base away. The chain links TRBV7-2 to TRBJ2-7; D uncertain. CDR1 is SGHTA and CDR2 is FQGNSA in the germline V gene. This CDR3 has 14 residues. Trimming took off 5 bases at V and 0 bases at J, with 11 bases between the two ends. The CDR3 coding sequence is TGTGCCAGCAGCCCAGTGCCGAGCTCCTACGAGCAGTACTTC. Translated: CASSPVPSSYEQYF.